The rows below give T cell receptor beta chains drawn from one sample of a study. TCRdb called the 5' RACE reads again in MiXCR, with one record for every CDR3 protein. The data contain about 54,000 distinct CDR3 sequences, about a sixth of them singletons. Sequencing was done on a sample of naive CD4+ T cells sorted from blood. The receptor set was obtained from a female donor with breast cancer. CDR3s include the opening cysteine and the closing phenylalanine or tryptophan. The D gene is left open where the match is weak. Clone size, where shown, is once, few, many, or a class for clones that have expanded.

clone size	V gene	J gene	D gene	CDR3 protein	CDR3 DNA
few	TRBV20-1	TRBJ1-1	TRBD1	CSARSDRQGPTEAFF	TGCAGTGCTAGATCCGATAGACAGGGGCCCACTGAAGCTTTCTTT
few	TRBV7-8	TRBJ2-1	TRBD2	CASSPPSTSDYNEQFF	TGTGCCAGCAGCCCACCATCGACTAGCGACTACAATGAGCAGTTCTTC
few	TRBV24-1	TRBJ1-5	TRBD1	CATSDRTGESNQPQHF	TGTGCCACCAGTGACCGGACAGGGGAAAGCAATCAGCCCCAGCATTTT
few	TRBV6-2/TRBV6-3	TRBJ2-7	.	CASTTQGFPYEQYF	TGTGCCAGCACGACACAGGGCTTCCCCTACGAGCAGTACTTC
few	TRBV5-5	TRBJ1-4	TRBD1	CASSWGQGPRNEKLFF	TGTGCCAGCAGCTGGGGACAGGGACCACGGAATGAAAAACTGTTTTTT
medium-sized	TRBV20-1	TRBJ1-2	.	CSASSPFAPYTF	TGCAGTGCTAGCAGTCCTTTTGCCCCTTACACCTTC
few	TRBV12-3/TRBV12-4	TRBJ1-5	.	CASRVREDQPQHF	TGTGCCAGCAGGGTGCGCGAGGATCAGCCCCAGCATTTT
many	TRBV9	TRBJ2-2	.	CASSPGPWTDTGELFF	TGTGCCAGCAGTCCCGGGCCCTGGACGGACACCGGGGAGCTGTTTTTT
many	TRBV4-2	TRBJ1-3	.	CASSQAGQFSGNTIYF	TGTGCCAGCAGCCAAGCAGGACAGTTTTCTGGAAACACCATATATTTT
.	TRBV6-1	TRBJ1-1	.	CASLEGVAGPNTEAFF	TGTGCCAGCTTAGAGGGGGTGGCAGGGCCTAACACTGAAGCTTTCTTT
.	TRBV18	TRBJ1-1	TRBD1	CASSPALQGEAFF	TGTGCCAGCTCACCAGCTCTACAGGGGGAAGCTTTCTTT
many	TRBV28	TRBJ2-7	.	CASSLSNYEQYF	TGTGCCAGCAGTTTAAGCAACTACGAGCAGTACTTC
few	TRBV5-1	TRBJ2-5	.	CASSLAQERETQYF	TGCGCCAGCAGCTTGGCCCAGGAAAGGGAGACCCAGTACTTC
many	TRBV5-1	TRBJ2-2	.	CASSPTVGGELFF	TGCGCCAGCAGCCCCACGGTGGGCGGGGAGCTGTTTTTT
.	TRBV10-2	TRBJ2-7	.	CASSEFRQEQYF	TGCGCCAGCAGTGAGTTTCGGCAGGAGCAGTACTTC
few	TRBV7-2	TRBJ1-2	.	CASSLYREDGYTF	TGTGCCAGCAGCCTCTACAGGGAGGATGGCTACACCTTC
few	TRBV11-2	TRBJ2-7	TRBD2	CASRNLADHYEQYF	TGTGCCAGCCGAAATCTAGCGGATCACTACGAGCAGTACTTC
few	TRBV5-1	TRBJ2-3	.	CASSLDAVTDTQYF	TGCGCCAGCAGCTTGGATGCCGTCACAGATACGCAGTATTTT
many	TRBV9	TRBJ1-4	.	CASSAKIREEKLFF	TGTGCCAGCAGCGCCAAGATCAGGGAGGAAAAACTGTTTTTT
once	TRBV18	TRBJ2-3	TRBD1	CASSPGQGNADTQYF	TGTGCCAGCTCACCGGGACAGGGGAACGCAGATACGCAGTATTTT
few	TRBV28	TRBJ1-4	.	CASRDRNFNEKLFF	TGTGCCAGCAGGGACCGCAACTTCAATGAAAAACTGTTTTTT
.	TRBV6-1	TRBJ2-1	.	CASSTQRISYNEQFF	TGTGCCAGCAGCACCCAGCGAATCTCCTACAATGAGCAGTTCTTC
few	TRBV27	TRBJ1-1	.	CASSLKPGDRAFF	TGTGCCAGCAGTCTAAAACCAGGGGATCGCGCTTTCTTT
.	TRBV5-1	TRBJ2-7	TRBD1	CASSLRQGAEQYF	TGCGCCAGCAGCTTGAGACAGGGTGCCGAGCAGTACTTC
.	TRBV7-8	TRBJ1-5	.	CASSLPDQPQHF	TGTGCCAGCAGCTTACCAGATCAGCCCCAGCATTTT
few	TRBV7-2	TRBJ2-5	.	CASRRGYQETQYF	TGTGCCAGCAGGAGAGGGTACCAAGAGACCCAGTACTTC
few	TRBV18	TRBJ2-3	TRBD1	CASSLQTGLTDTQYF	TGTGCCAGCTCACTGCAGACAGGGCTCACAGATACGCAGTATTTT
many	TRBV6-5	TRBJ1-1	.	CASRSGGRAFF	TGTGCCAGCAGGTCAGGCGGGAGAGCTTTCTTT
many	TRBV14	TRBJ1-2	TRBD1	CASSPRDRENYGYTF	TGTGCCAGCAGCCCGCGGGACAGGGAGAACTATGGCTACACCTTC
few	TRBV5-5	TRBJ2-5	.	CASSLNPRVEETQYF	TGTGCCAGCAGCTTAAACCCCAGGGTAGAAGAGACCCAGTACTTC
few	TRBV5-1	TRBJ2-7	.	CASSFGDQSVGPYEQYF	TGCGCCAGCAGCTTTGGGGACCAGTCCGTGGGGCCCTACGAGCAGTACTTC
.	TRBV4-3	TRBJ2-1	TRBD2	CASSPWGGNEQFF	TGCGCCAGCAGCCCCTGGGGGGGTAATGAGCAGTTCTTC
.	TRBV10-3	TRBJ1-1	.	CAIRSPGMNTEAFF	TGTGCCATCAGATCCCCGGGGATGAACACTGAAGCTTTCTTT
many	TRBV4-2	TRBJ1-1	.	CASSQDQGAAFF	TGTGCCAGCAGCCAAGATCAGGGCGCGGCTTTCTTT
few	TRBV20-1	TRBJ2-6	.	CSARQGIGSGANVLTF	TGCAGTGCTAGACAGGGAATCGGCTCTGGGGCCAACGTCCTGACTTTC
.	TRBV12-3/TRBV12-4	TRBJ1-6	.	CATQLDGPSNSPLHF	TGTGCCACCCAGCTTGATGGACCTAGTAATTCACCCCTCCACTTT
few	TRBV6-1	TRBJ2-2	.	CASSHRVTGELFF	TGTGCCAGCAGTCACAGGGTCACCGGGGAGCTGTTTTTT
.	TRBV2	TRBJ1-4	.	CASRELTVDEKLFF	TGTGCCAGCAGGGAACTGACAGTAGATGAAAAACTGTTTTTT
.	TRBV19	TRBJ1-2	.	CASSALAHGYTF	TGTGCCAGTAGTGCCTTGGCGCATGGCTACACCTTC
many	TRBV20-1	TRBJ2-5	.	CSASITGSARETQYF	TGCAGTGCTAGTATTACAGGGTCAGCGAGGGAGACCCAGTACTTC
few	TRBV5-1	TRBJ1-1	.	CASNSGRDTEAFF	TGCGCCAGCAATTCAGGGCGGGACACTGAAGCTTTCTTT
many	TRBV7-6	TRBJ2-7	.	CASSQTGREQYF	TGTGCCAGCAGCCAGACGGGGCGCGAGCAGTACTTC
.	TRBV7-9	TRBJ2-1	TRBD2	CAGGRLAGGHEQFF	TGTGCCGGGGGTCGACTAGCGGGAGGGCATGAGCAGTTCTTC
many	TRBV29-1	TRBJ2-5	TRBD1	CSVAPGQGGETQYF	TGCAGCGTGGCCCCGGGACAGGGTGGAGAGACCCAGTACTTC
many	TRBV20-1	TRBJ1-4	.	CSARSEGNNEKLFF	TGCAGTGCTAGGTCCGAGGGAAATAATGAAAAACTGTTTTTT
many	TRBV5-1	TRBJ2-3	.	CASSLGSPTDTQYF	TGCGCCAGCAGCTTGGGCAGCCCCACAGATACGCAGTATTTT
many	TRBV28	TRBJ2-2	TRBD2	CASSLWTSGRIGELFF	TGTGCCAGCAGTTTATGGACTAGCGGGAGAATCGGGGAGCTGTTTTTT
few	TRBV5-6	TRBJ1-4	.	CASQSRGAEKLFF	TGTGCCAGCCAGTCCAGGGGCGCGGAAAAACTGTTTTTT
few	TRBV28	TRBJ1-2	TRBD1	CASRDRGPYGYTF	TGTGCCAGCAGGGACAGGGGGCCCTATGGCTACACCTTC